A selection of T cell receptor beta chains follows, all from one sample in a study of blood T cell repertoires in COVID-19. The repertoire was sequenced with immunoSEQ multiplex PCR; TCRdb's copy has only in-frame clones and lacks some. The sample comprises fewer than 350,000 clones, around 90% of which are singletons, and 5% to 5.5% rests with the top ten. The sample taken for sequencing was PBMCs or T cells enriched from blood (not recorded which). Source of these receptors: a man aged 55-75 years who had recovered from COVID-19. Both conserved end residues are part of each CDR3. D genes are given only for firm matches. Some rows mark clone size as missing; the rest say once, few, many or name a class of expanded clone.

j_gene | d_gene | abundance | v_gene | CDR3nt | CDR3aa
TRBJ2-1 | NA | once | TRBV12-3/TRBV12-4 | TGTGCCAGCAGCTTTTATCTCAATGAGCAGTTCTTC | CASSFYLNEQFF
TRBJ2-3 | TRBD2 | NA | TRBV11-2 | TGTGCCAGCAGCTTCTCTGCATATAGCGGGAGGGACCCAGATACGCAGTATTTT | CASSFSAYSGRDPDTQYF
TRBJ1-1 | NA | NA | TRBV5-1 | TGCGCCAGCAGCTCCGGAGTGGGAGGGAGCACTGAAGCTTTCTTT | CASSSGVGGSTEAFF
TRBJ2-2 | NA | NA | TRBV27 | TGTGCCAGCAGTTTATCGAGCGGATTTAGGGCCGGGGAGCTGTTTTTT | CASSLSSGFRAGELFF
TRBJ2-3 | TRBD2 | NA | TRBV7-3 | TGTGCCAGCAGCTTAACTCCAGCGGGAGGGCCAGTTGATACGCAGTATTTT | CASSLTPAGGPVDTQYF
TRBJ2-1 | NA | NA | TRBV29-1 | TGCAGCGTGAGGGACTACAATGAGCAGTTCTTC | CSVRDYNEQFF
TRBJ2-7 | TRBD2 | NA | TRBV19 | TGTGCCAGTAGTACCTATAGACTAGCGGGAGGGCCGTACGAGCAGTACTTC | CASSTYRLAGGPYEQYF
TRBJ2-7 | TRBD1 | NA | TRBV28 | TGTGTCACACAGGGGGGCTCCTACGAGCAGTACTTC | CVTQGGSYEQYF
TRBJ2-7 | TRBD2 | NA | TRBV9 | TGTGCCAGCAGCGTAGGTCTAGCGGAGACCTACGAGCAGTACTTC | CASSVGLAETYEQYF
TRBJ1-1 | NA | NA | TRBV5-1 | TGCGCCAGCAGCTTGTTAGGAGGGGATGAAGCTTTCTTT | CASSLLGGDEAFF
TRBJ1-1 | TRBD1 | NA | TRBV5-1 | TGCGCCAGCAGCTTACTCCGAGATTCCGGGACAGGGGTCCCGAACACTGAAGCTTTCTTT | CASSLLRDSGTGVPNTEAFF
TRBJ2-3 | NA | NA | TRBV7-3 | TGTGCCAGCAGCTTACAATGGGGGCTAGATACGCAGTATTTT | CASSLQWGLDTQYF
TRBJ1-5 | NA | NA | TRBV19 | TGTGCCAGTAGTATGTTCGGCCAGGGTATGCCCTTTAGCAATCAGCCCCAGCATTTT | CASSMFGQGMPFSNQPQHF
TRBJ1-3 | TRBD1 | NA | TRBV19 | TGTGCCAGTAGCGATGACAGGGGCGGAAACACCATATATTTT | CASSDDRGGNTIYF
TRBJ1-4 | NA | NA | TRBV21-1 | TGTGCCAGCAGCAAAGAATTGGCAGACGTGGGCACTAATGAAAAACTGTTTTTT | CASSKELADVGTNEKLFF
TRBJ2-5 | TRBD2 | NA | TRBV28 | TGTGCCAGCAGTTTAAGTCGCGGGAGAAACCAAGAGACCCAGTACTTC | CASSLSRGRNQETQYF
TRBJ1-1 | NA | NA | TRBV7-2 | TGTGCCAGCAGCTTAGTAGTAGGGGTGGGCACTGAAGCTTTCTTT | CASSLVVGVGTEAFF
TRBJ1-6 | NA | NA | TRBV2 | TGTGCCAGCACTAACTTCCGGGGAGAAAATTCACCCCTCCACTTT | CASTNFRGENSPLHF
TRBJ1-5 | TRBD1 | NA | TRBV2 | TGTGCCAGCAGACGCGGGACAGGGGGGAGTCAGCCCCAGCATTTT | CASRRGTGGSQPQHF
TRBJ2-7 | TRBD2 | NA | TRBV3-1/TRBV3-2 | TGTGCCAGCAGCCAAGCGGCTAGCGGGAGACACGAGCAGTACTTC | CASSQAASGRHEQYF
TRBJ2-7 | TRBD2 | NA | TRBV11-3 | TGTGCCAGCAGCGCGGGGGGGCCCTACGAGCAGTACTTC | CASSAGGPYEQYF
TRBJ1-2 | TRBD1 | NA | TRBV7-9 | TGTGCCAGCAGCCGAAGGGACAGAGGAGGCTACACCTTC | CASSRRDRGGYTF
TRBJ2-1 | NA | NA | TRBV11-2 | TGTGCCAGCACTCTTGGAGCACCGACGAGCTCCTACAATGAGCAGTTCTTC | CASTLGAPTSSYNEQFF
TRBJ2-7 | TRBD2 | NA | TRBV5-1 | TGCGCCAGCAGCCCGATATCCGGGACTAGCGCAGGCGAGCAGTACTTC | CASSPISGTSAGEQYF
TRBJ1-5 | NA | once | TRBV14 | TGTGCCAGCAGCCAGGGGGAGGGTCAGCCCCAGCATTTT | CASSQGEGQPQHF
TRBJ2-3 | NA | NA | TRBV28 | TGTGCCACAACTAGGGACACTAGCACAGATACGCAGTATTTT | CATTRDTSTDTQYF
TRBJ1-4 | NA | NA | TRBV30 | TGTGCCTGGAGTGTAAGGCAGGCCGAAAAACTGTTTTTT | CAWSVRQAEKLFF
TRBJ1-1 | NA | NA | TRBV2 | TGTGCCAGCAGTGAAGACACAGGACGCTTTGAAGCTTTCTTT | CASSEDTGRFEAFF
TRBJ2-7 | TRBD1 | NA | TRBV10-3 | TGTGCCATCAGTGACCGGGACAGCAGGGAGCAGTACTTC | CAISDRDSREQYF
TRBJ2-7 | TRBD2 | few | TRBV4-1 | TGCGCCAGCAGCCAAGATAGCCTAGCGGGATGGCAGTACGAGCAGTACTTC | CASSQDSLAGWQYEQYF
TRBJ2-1 | NA | NA | TRBV7-9 | TGTGCCAGCAGCTTGAAGATTGCACTAGATTACAATGAGCAGTTCTTC | CASSLKIALDYNEQFF
TRBJ1-1 | NA | NA | TRBV5-1 | TGCGCCAGCAGCTTTGAGGGCGGAATGAACACTGAAGCTTTCTTT | CASSFEGGMNTEAFF
TRBJ1-1 | NA | NA | TRBV12-5 | TGTGCTAGTGGGTTCCAGGGAGGCACTGAAGCTTTCTTT | CASGFQGGTEAFF
TRBJ2-1 | NA | NA | TRBV15 | TGTGCCACCAGCCCACTACTCGGCGGGGCCTCCTACAATGAGCAGTTCTTC | CATSPLLGGASYNEQFF
TRBJ1-5 | NA | NA | TRBV2 | TGTGCCAGCTCAATGGAACAGGGTGTGGAGCAGCCCCAGCATTTT | CASSMEQGVEQPQHF
TRBJ1-1 | NA | NA | TRBV28 | TGTGCCAGCAGCCCCCCGGGGGTGAGGGGGAACACTGAAGCTTTCTTT | CASSPPGVRGNTEAFF
TRBJ1-1 | NA | NA | TRBV3-1/TRBV3-2 | TGTGCCAGCAGAGAGGGAGGAGTGAACACTGAAGCTTTCTTT | CASREGGVNTEAFF
TRBJ2-7 | NA | NA | TRBV7-3 | TGTGCCAGCGGAAGGGACTCTCTCGAGCAGTACTTC | CASGRDSLEQYF
TRBJ2-7 | TRBD2 | NA | TRBV7-3 | TGTGCCAGCAGCCCCCGACTAGCGGAGAAATACGAGCAGTACTTC | CASSPRLAEKYEQYF
TRBJ2-7 | NA | few | TRBV7-2 | TGTGCCAGCAGCTTAGCGGGCCGCTACGAGCAGTACTTC | CASSLAGRYEQYF
TRBJ2-7 | TRBD1 | NA | TRBV28 | TGTGCCAGCAGTCCCTGGACAGGGTCCTACGAGCAGTACTTC | CASSPWTGSYEQYF
TRBJ1-6 | NA | NA | TRBV28 | TGTGCCAGCAGTTCAGGCTCCCTACCCCTCCACTTT | CASSSGSLPLHF
TRBJ1-5 | TRBD1 | NA | TRBV27 | TGTGCCAGCAGTTTTTATTCGACAGGGGGAAGCAATCAGCCCCAGCATTTT | CASSFYSTGGSNQPQHF
TRBJ2-1 | NA | NA | TRBV7-2 | TGTGCCAGCAGCTTAGCCCGTTCCAATGAGCAGTTCTTC | CASSLARSNEQFF
TRBJ1-2 | NA | NA | TRBV7-8 | TGTGCCAGCAGCTTGCCGGGACACACCATCTATGGCTACACCTTC | CASSLPGHTIYGYTF
TRBJ2-3 | TRBD2 | NA | TRBV24-1 | TGTGCCACCAGTGATTTGCGGGAGGGCGGTGATACGCAGTATTTT | CATSDLREGGDTQYF
TRBJ1-3 | NA | NA | TRBV5-1 | TGCGCCAGCAGCCCACAGGGTGCTGGAAACACCATATATTTT | CASSPQGAGNTIYF
TRBJ1-4 | TRBD1 | few | TRBV20-1 | TGCAGTGCGCCTAGACAGGGTTGGCTGTTTTTT | CSAPRQGWLFF
TRBJ1-1 | NA | NA | TRBV10-3 | TGTGCCATCAGTGAATGGGGGGGGCAAGCTGAAGCTTTCTTT | CAISEWGGQAEAFF
TRBJ1-6 | NA | NA | TRBV7-2 | TGTGCCAGCAGCTTATATCTTTCACCCCTCCACTTT | CASSLYLSPLHF
TRBJ2-2 | TRBD2 | NA | TRBV28 | TGTGCCAGCAGTGGGACTAGCGAGACCGGGGAGCTGTTTTTT | CASSGTSETGELFF
TRBJ1-1 | TRBD1 | NA | TRBV3-1/TRBV3-2 | TGTGCCAGCAGCCAGATTTCCCAGGGGGCCGGAGCTTTCTTT | CASSQISQGAGAFF
TRBJ1-5 | NA | NA | TRBV28 | TGTGCCAGCAGTTTCTACGGGGATCAGCCCCAGCATTTT | CASSFYGDQPQHF
TRBJ2-1 | TRBD2 | NA | TRBV5-1 | TGCGCCAGCAGCTTGGAGATGGTGATAGCGGGAGGTGAGCAGTTCTTC | CASSLEMVIAGGEQFF